This record concerns one T cell receptor beta chain sequence. These data come from a study of blood T cell repertoires in COVID-19. Whole-study context: Researchers got acute and convalescent COVID-19 samples from the United States, Italy and Spain. T cells, B-cell-depleted T cells, or PBMCs provided the cDNA or gDNA that served as material.

In the original workflow: Reference gene primer amplification in the assay estimated nucleated cell counts. This table comes from immunoSEQ multiplex PCR, and its TCRdb copy is limited to in-frame clones, with some not included. The V and J calls and clone size are taken from that table; D and trimming were inferred from the DNA. The sample gives nearly 350,000 clones, 83% of which show up once; under 3% is in the top ten. V lost 7 bases, J lost 11 bases, and 10 bases stayed unmatched. The CDR3 has 13 amino acids. The germline gives CDR1 MDHEN, CDR2 SYDVKM. V gene TRBV28 combines with J gene TRBJ1-2; TRBD1 aligns across 10 bases. This clonotype was sampled from a young man with active or convalescent COVID-19. The specimen was peripheral blood. CDR3 nucleotide sequence: TGTGCCAGCAACCTGGGACAGGGGATGAGGTACACCTTC. This gives the protein CASNLGQGMRYTF.